This is a list of T cell receptor beta chains from one sample in a study of shared clonotypes between healthy human individuals. Clones were sequenced by immunoSEQ multiplex PCR, and TCRdb holds only the in-frame ones, with some missing. This table has roughly 660,000 clones, 90% appearing once. The sequencing sample was made of memory CD8+ T cells from PBMCs. Every receptor here comes from a man between 18 and 35 years old in good health. Some clones in this sample may be carry-over from other donors' samples. Both conserved end residues are part of each CDR3. Fields, in order: clone size, V gene, D gene, J gene, CDR3 protein, CDR3 DNA. The D gene is left open where the match is weak. Some rows mark clone size as missing; the rest say once, few, many or name a class of expanded clone.

clone_size: once
v_call: TRBV23-1
d_call: -
j_call: TRBJ2-7
cdr3_aa: CASTRLPGPLWGEQYF
cdr3_nt: TGCGCCAGCACTCGGTTACCGGGCCCCCTCTGGGGCGAGCAGTACTTC

clone_size: -
v_call: TRBV6-5
d_call: -
j_call: TRBJ2-3
cdr3_aa: CASSFSGESRDTQYF
cdr3_nt: TGTGCCAGCTCCTTCTCGGGAGAGAGTAGAGATACGCAGTATTTT

clone_size: -
v_call: TRBV19
d_call: TRBD2
j_call: TRBJ2-3
cdr3_aa: CASSILAGGSTDTQYF
cdr3_nt: TGTGCCAGTAGTATACTAGCGGGGGGCAGCACAGATACGCAGTATTTT

clone_size: -
v_call: TRBV5-1
d_call: -
j_call: TRBJ2-7
cdr3_aa: CASSSGYEQYF
cdr3_nt: TGCGCCAGCAGCTCGGGCTACGAGCAGTACTTC

clone_size: -
v_call: TRBV14
d_call: -
j_call: TRBJ2-7
cdr3_aa: CASSFGLTPYEQYF
cdr3_nt: TGTGCCAGCAGCTTTGGACTAACCCCGTACGAGCAGTACTTC

clone_size: -
v_call: TRBV27
d_call: -
j_call: TRBJ2-1
cdr3_aa: CASSSPAGLIEQFF
cdr3_nt: TGTGCCAGCAGTTCGCCGGCAGGTCTCATTGAGCAGTTCTTC

clone_size: -
v_call: TRBV7-9
d_call: -
j_call: TRBJ1-1
cdr3_aa: CASSSTTVNTEAFF
cdr3_nt: TGTGCCAGCAGCTCGACGACGGTGAACACTGAAGCTTTCTTT

clone_size: -
v_call: TRBV23-1
d_call: TRBD1
j_call: TRBJ1-2
cdr3_aa: CASSQYKDRGNYGYTF
cdr3_nt: TGCGCCAGCAGTCAATATAAGGACAGGGGCAACTATGGCTACACCTTC

clone_size: -
v_call: TRBV5-8
d_call: -
j_call: TRBJ2-3
cdr3_aa: CATLGQPAWDTQYF
cdr3_nt: TGTGCCACCTTAGGACAGCCAGCTTGGGATACGCAGTATTTT

clone_size: -
v_call: TRBV6-5
d_call: -
j_call: TRBJ2-3
cdr3_aa: CASRDAWYTQYF
cdr3_nt: TGTGCCAGCAGGGACGCGTGGTATACGCAGTATTTT

clone_size: -
v_call: TRBV9
d_call: -
j_call: TRBJ1-4
cdr3_aa: CASSVGGTNEKLFF
cdr3_nt: TGTGCCAGCAGCGTTGGGGGAACTAATGAAAAACTGTTTTTT

clone_size: -
v_call: TRBV6-5
d_call: -
j_call: TRBJ2-7
cdr3_aa: CASGLVTYEQYF
cdr3_nt: TGTGCCAGCGGTCTAGTCACCTACGAGCAGTACTTC

clone_size: -
v_call: TRBV9
d_call: -
j_call: TRBJ1-2
cdr3_aa: CASSEGDGQRGYTF
cdr3_nt: TGTGCCAGCAGCGAAGGGGACGGGCAAAGAGGCTACACCTTC

clone_size: -
v_call: TRBV5-3
d_call: -
j_call: TRBJ1-5
cdr3_aa: CASPSGRAQPQHF
cdr3_nt: TGTGCAAGTCCATCGGGGCGGGCCCAGCCCCAGCATTTT

clone_size: -
v_call: TRBV19
d_call: -
j_call: TRBJ1-2
cdr3_aa: CASSIVSGFNYGYTF
cdr3_nt: TGTGCCAGTAGTATAGTATCCGGGTTTAACTATGGCTACACCTTC

clone_size: -
v_call: TRBV11-2
d_call: -
j_call: TRBJ2-7
cdr3_aa: CASSSPSDISYEQYF
cdr3_nt: TGTGCCAGCAGCAGCCCCTCGGACATCTCCTACGAGCAGTACTTC

clone_size: many
v_call: TRBV11-3
d_call: TRBD1
j_call: TRBJ1-5
cdr3_aa: CASSRTKGQADSNQPQHF
cdr3_nt: TGTGCCAGCAGCCGAACAAAAGGACAGGCCGATAGCAATCAGCCCCAGCATTTT

clone_size: -
v_call: TRBV7-6
d_call: TRBD1
j_call: TRBJ1-1
cdr3_aa: CASSGTVNTEAFF
cdr3_nt: TGTGCCAGCAGCGGGACAGTGAACACTGAAGCTTTCTTT

clone_size: -
v_call: TRBV5-6
d_call: TRBD1
j_call: TRBJ1-3
cdr3_aa: CASSIGTGFGNTIYF
cdr3_nt: TGTGCCAGCAGCATAGGGACAGGGTTTGGAAACACCATATATTTT

clone_size: -
v_call: TRBV4-1
d_call: -
j_call: TRBJ2-7
cdr3_aa: CASSQDGQGLYEQYF
cdr3_nt: TGCGCCAGCAGCCAAGATGGGCAGGGCCTATACGAGCAGTACTTC

clone_size: -
v_call: TRBV7-9
d_call: -
j_call: TRBJ2-1
cdr3_aa: CALRRPSYNEQFF
cdr3_nt: TGTGCCCTCAGGAGGCCCTCCTACAATGAGCAGTTCTTC

clone_size: once
v_call: TRBV28
d_call: TRBD1
j_call: TRBJ1-2
cdr3_aa: CASSFGYRDSAYGYTF
cdr3_nt: TGTGCCAGCAGTTTCGGTTATCGGGACAGTGCCTATGGCTACACCTTC

clone_size: -
v_call: TRBV10-2
d_call: TRBD1
j_call: TRBJ2-7
cdr3_aa: CASSSGTGGFYEQYF
cdr3_nt: TGCGCCAGCAGTTCCGGGACAGGGGGTTTCTACGAGCAGTACTTC

clone_size: -
v_call: TRBV4-1
d_call: TRBD1
j_call: TRBJ2-6
cdr3_aa: CASSRDRGPGANVLTF
cdr3_nt: TGCGCCAGCAGCCGGGACAGGGGGCCCGGGGCCAACGTCCTGACTTTC

clone_size: -
v_call: TRBV7-3
d_call: TRBD1
j_call: TRBJ2-6
cdr3_aa: CASSPDRGSGANVLTF
cdr3_nt: TGTGCCAGCAGCCCGGACAGGGGTTCTGGGGCCAACGTCCTGACTTTC

clone_size: -
v_call: TRBV7-9
d_call: -
j_call: TRBJ2-7
cdr3_aa: CASTLALSEQYF
cdr3_nt: TGTGCCAGCACCCTGGCCCTCAGCGAGCAGTACTTC

clone_size: few
v_call: TRBV9
d_call: -
j_call: TRBJ1-1
cdr3_aa: CASSVDGGATEAFF
cdr3_nt: TGTGCCAGCAGCGTAGATGGAGGGGCCACTGAAGCTTTCTTT

clone_size: -
v_call: TRBV28
d_call: TRBD2
j_call: TRBJ2-2
cdr3_aa: CASSYPRLAVNTGELFF
cdr3_nt: TGTGCCAGCAGTTACCCCCGACTAGCGGTTAACACCGGGGAGCTGTTTTTT

clone_size: -
v_call: TRBV27
d_call: TRBD2
j_call: TRBJ2-7
cdr3_aa: CASSLLLPAGGLNEQYF
cdr3_nt: TGTGCCAGCAGTTTGCTCCTCCCAGCGGGAGGGCTTAACGAGCAGTACTTC

clone_size: -
v_call: TRBV7-6
d_call: -
j_call: TRBJ1-5
cdr3_aa: CASSPQRGGQPQHF
cdr3_nt: TGTGCCAGCAGCCCCCAGCGAGGAGGTCAGCCCCAGCATTTT

clone_size: -
v_call: TRBV10-1
d_call: TRBD1
j_call: TRBJ1-2
cdr3_aa: CARLPKKQGIDYGYTF
cdr3_nt: TGCGCCAGACTCCCTAAAAAACAGGGGATCGACTATGGCTACACCTTC

clone_size: -
v_call: TRBV5-6
d_call: TRBD2
j_call: TRBJ2-7
cdr3_aa: CASSPGGSWEQYF
cdr3_nt: TGTGCCAGCAGCCCGGGAGGAAGCTGGGAGCAGTACTTC

clone_size: -
v_call: TRBV7-9
d_call: -
j_call: TRBJ2-2
cdr3_aa: CASSPDVDWNTGELFF
cdr3_nt: TGTGCCAGCAGCCCGGACGTGGACTGGAACACCGGGGAGCTGTTTTTT

clone_size: -
v_call: TRBV7-7
d_call: -
j_call: TRBJ2-7
cdr3_aa: CASSPGVGSYEQYF
cdr3_nt: TGTGCCAGCAGCCCCGGGGTAGGGTCCTACGAGCAGTACTTC

clone_size: once
v_call: TRBV6-1
d_call: TRBD1
j_call: TRBJ1-1
cdr3_aa: CASTGGDTEAFF
cdr3_nt: TGTGCCAGCACAGGGGGGGACACTGAAGCTTTCTTT

clone_size: -
v_call: TRBV10-1
d_call: -
j_call: TRBJ2-6
cdr3_aa: CASAGSGANVLTF
cdr3_nt: TGCGCCAGCGCGGGCTCTGGGGCCAACGTCCTGACTTTC

clone_size: -
v_call: TRBV27
d_call: TRBD1
j_call: TRBJ2-7
cdr3_aa: CASSLRDRGLYEQYF
cdr3_nt: TGTGCCAGCAGTTTGAGGGACAGGGGTCTCTACGAGCAGTACTTC

clone_size: -
v_call: TRBV7-9
d_call: TRBD2
j_call: TRBJ2-2
cdr3_aa: CASSGLAGHTGELFF
cdr3_nt: TGTGCCAGCAGCGGACTAGCGGGACACACCGGGGAGCTGTTTTTT

clone_size: -
v_call: TRBV10-3
d_call: -
j_call: TRBJ2-3
cdr3_aa: CATPGEGTDTQYF
cdr3_nt: TGTGCCACCCCAGGGGAGGGCACAGATACGCAGTATTTT

clone_size: -
v_call: TRBV28
d_call: TRBD1
j_call: TRBJ2-7
cdr3_aa: CASSDRVAPYEQYF
cdr3_nt: TGTGCCAGCAGTGACAGGGTAGCTCCCTACGAGCAGTACTTC

clone_size: -
v_call: TRBV15
d_call: TRBD2
j_call: TRBJ2-1
cdr3_aa: CATSRYSGLAVEQFF
cdr3_nt: TGTGCCACCAGCAGATACTCGGGACTAGCGGTTGAGCAGTTCTTC

clone_size: -
v_call: TRBV13
d_call: -
j_call: TRBJ2-1
cdr3_aa: CATSVGHDPNEQFF
cdr3_nt: TGTGCCACCTCGGTGGGACACGACCCCAATGAGCAGTTCTTC

clone_size: few
v_call: TRBV10-3
d_call: TRBD1
j_call: TRBJ2-7
cdr3_aa: CAISPPGQPSYEQYF
cdr3_nt: TGTGCCATCAGTCCACCGGGACAGCCGTCCTACGAGCAGTACTTC